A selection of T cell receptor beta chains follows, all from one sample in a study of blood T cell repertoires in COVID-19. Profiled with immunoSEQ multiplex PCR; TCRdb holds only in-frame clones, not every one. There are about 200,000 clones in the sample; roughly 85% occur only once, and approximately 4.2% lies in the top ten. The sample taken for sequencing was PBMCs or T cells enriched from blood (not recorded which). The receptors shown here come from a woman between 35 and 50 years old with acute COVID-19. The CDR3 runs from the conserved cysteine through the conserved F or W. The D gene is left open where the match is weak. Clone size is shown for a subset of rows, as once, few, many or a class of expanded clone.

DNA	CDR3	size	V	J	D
TGCGCCAGCAGCCTCCGGATTTCGACTGGACAGCTAACTAATGAAAAACTGTTTTTT	CASSLRISTGQLTNEKLFF	.	TRBV4-1	TRBJ1-4	.
TGTGCCAGCTCACCAGTCAGGGATCAGCCCCAGCATTTT	CASSPVRDQPQHF	.	TRBV18	TRBJ1-5	.
TGTGCCAGCAGCCAATGGTATGGACTAAGGGCTGGCTACACCTTC	CASSQWYGLRAGYTF	.	TRBV3-1/TRBV3-2	TRBJ1-2	.
TGTGCCAGCAGGTCCCCCCAGCTAGGGAACACTGAAGCTTTCTTT	CASRSPQLGNTEAFF	.	TRBV28	TRBJ1-1	.
TGTGCCAGCAGCTTAAGCGGGAGGCCTATATCGGGTGAGCAGTTCTTC	CASSLSGRPISGEQFF	.	TRBV5-8	TRBJ2-1	TRBD2
TGTGCCAGTAGTATTTTACGGGGTGGCGGCCCAGAGACCCAGTACTTC	CASSILRGGGPETQYF	.	TRBV19	TRBJ2-5	.
TGCGCCAGCAGCCAAGACCCCCCAGGGATCGGGGCCAACGTCCTGACTTTC	CASSQDPPGIGANVLTF	.	TRBV4-1	TRBJ2-6	.
TGTGCCAGCTCACCGCCCGACCAGCTTAGGAGCGGCGCTTTCTTT	CASSPPDQLRSGAFF	.	TRBV18	TRBJ1-1	.
TGTGCCAGCAGTTTTGGGAGGGACGAGCAGTACTTC	CASSFGRDEQYF	.	TRBV12-3/TRBV12-4	TRBJ2-7	TRBD2
TGTGCCACCAGCAGAGATCCAGGGGACGAGCAGTACTTC	CATSRDPGDEQYF	.	TRBV15	TRBJ2-7	.
TGCGCCAGCTTAACAGGGCCGAACACTGAAGCTTTCTTT	CASLTGPNTEAFF	.	TRBV5-1	TRBJ1-1	.
TGTGCCAGCAGCTTCCGCCCGAGCCGGGACAGGGACCCTAATGAGCAGTTCTTC	CASSFRPSRDRDPNEQFF	.	TRBV11-3	TRBJ2-1	TRBD1
TGTGCCAGCAGCAAAGGACAGGGAGGCACTGAAGCTTTCTTT	CASSKGQGGTEAFF	.	TRBV21-1	TRBJ1-1	.
TGTGCCAGCAGCCAAGTAAATCAGCCCCAGCATTTT	CASSQVNQPQHF	once	TRBV4-2	TRBJ1-5	.
TGTGCCAGCAGCCCCGACGGGGGGTATTCACCCCTCCACTTT	CASSPDGGYSPLHF	.	TRBV7-9	TRBJ1-6	.
TGTGCCATCAGGGGACAGGACATGTCCTACACCTTC	CAIRGQDMSYTF	.	TRBV10-3	TRBJ1-2	TRBD1
TGTGCCAGCAGCTCCCGGGACTACCGTAATGAGCAGTTCTTC	CASSSRDYRNEQFF	.	TRBV11-2	TRBJ2-1	TRBD2
TGTGCCAGCAGCCAGACTAGCTCCGGGGAGCTGTTTTTT	CASSQTSSGELFF	.	TRBV3-1/TRBV3-2	TRBJ2-2	TRBD2
TGTGCCAGCTCACCATGGACTAGCGTAAAGGGCAATGAGCAGTTCTTC	CASSPWTSVKGNEQFF	many	TRBV18	TRBJ2-1	TRBD2
TGTGCCAGCTCACCGGTTGACAGAAGCTCTGGAAACACCATATATTTT	CASSPVDRSSGNTIYF	.	TRBV18	TRBJ1-3	.
TGTGCCAGCAGTTACAACCCCTATGGCTACACCTTC	CASSYNPYGYTF	.	TRBV2	TRBJ1-2	.
TGTGCCAGTAGTATGGGAGACAGGGCCTACGAGCAGTACTTC	CASSMGDRAYEQYF	few	TRBV19	TRBJ2-7	TRBD1
TGTGCCAGCAGCCAGGGAGGGGGGACTGAAGCTTTCTTT	CASSQGGGTEAFF	once	TRBV3-1/TRBV3-2	TRBJ1-1	.
TGTGCCAGCAACCCACAGGGGGGCACTGAAGCTTTCTTT	CASNPQGGTEAFF	.	TRBV6-6	TRBJ1-1	TRBD1
TGTGCCAGCAGCGCCTCCGGACAGGCCGATGAGCAGTTCTTC	CASSASGQADEQFF	.	TRBV9	TRBJ2-1	TRBD1
TGTGCCAGCAGTCCTGGACTAGCGGCCCAAGAGACCCAGTACTTC	CASSPGLAAQETQYF	once	TRBV2	TRBJ2-5	TRBD2
TGTGCCAGCAGCCCGGGACTAGCGGGTGCAGGACGGGATACGCAGTATTTT	CASSPGLAGAGRDTQYF	.	TRBV7-2	TRBJ2-3	TRBD2
TGTGCCAGCAGCTTAGGCCAGTTGACGGGGGTCGGGGAGCTGTTTTTT	CASSLGQLTGVGELFF	.	TRBV7-9	TRBJ2-2	.
TGTGCCAGCAGCCCGCACCGGGACAGGGGGCAGGGCGGGGAGCTGTTTTTT	CASSPHRDRGQGGELFF	few	TRBV4-2	TRBJ2-2	TRBD1
TGTGCCAGCACCTCCGGGACTTCTTTGGGATACACCTTC	CASTSGTSLGYTF	.	TRBV12-3/TRBV12-4	TRBJ1-2	.
TGTGCCAGCAGTAGACTTGGCGGGAGGGTAAGGGCAGATACGCAGTATTTT	CASSRLGGRVRADTQYF	few	TRBV28	TRBJ2-3	TRBD2
TGTGCCAGCAGTTTAGGTCGGGGTCAGCCCCAGCATTTT	CASSLGRGQPQHF	.	TRBV27	TRBJ1-5	.
TGTGCCAGCAGTTTAAATCGGGGTGGGAAGCAGTACTTC	CASSLNRGGKQYF	.	TRBV27	TRBJ2-7	.
TGTGCCAGCAGTCGAGACAGGGTAGCTGGGGCCAACGTCCTGACTTTC	CASSRDRVAGANVLTF	.	TRBV28	TRBJ2-6	TRBD1
TGTGCCAGTTCTGTAGGGGACGAGCAGTACTTC	CASSVGDEQYF	few	TRBV19	TRBJ2-7	.
TGCGCCAGCAGTGAGTCCTACACTGAAGCTTTCTTT	CASSESYTEAFF	.	TRBV10-2	TRBJ1-1	.
TGTGCCACCCGGACAGGGGACACCGGGGAGCTGTTTTTT	CATRTGDTGELFF	few	TRBV12-3/TRBV12-4	TRBJ2-2	TRBD1
TGTGCCAGCAGCTCACTTAGCGACGAGACTGAGCAGTTCTTC	CASSSLSDETEQFF	.	TRBV7-2	TRBJ2-1	.
TGTGCCAGCAGCCAGATACTAGCGGGAGGTGACAATGAGCAGTTCTTC	CASSQILAGGDNEQFF	.	TRBV4-2	TRBJ2-1	TRBD2
TGTGCCAGTAGTATAACTAGCGGGAGCTACGAGCAGTACTTC	CASSITSGSYEQYF	few	TRBV19	TRBJ2-7	TRBD2
TGTGCCAGCAGTTACTCTAGCGGGTCCTACGAGCAGTACTTC	CASSYSSGSYEQYF	.	TRBV6-5	TRBJ2-7	TRBD2
TGTGCCAGCAGCCCCGTTAGTCCATCTGAAAAACTGTTTTTT	CASSPVSPSEKLFF	.	TRBV7-2	TRBJ1-4	.
TGTGCCAGTAACAGGGGGACGGACTCCTACGAGCAGTACTTC	CASNRGTDSYEQYF	.	TRBV19	TRBJ2-7	TRBD1
TGTGCCAGCAGCTTTGATGGGACTAGCGGGAGTTGGGGCACAGATACGCAGTATTTT	CASSFDGTSGSWGTDTQYF	few	TRBV5-4	TRBJ2-3	TRBD2
TGTGCCAGCAGCCCCCCAAGGGGGAGGGCCGGTTACGAGCAGTACTTC	CASSPPRGRAGYEQYF	.	TRBV3-1/TRBV3-2	TRBJ2-7	.
TGTGCCAGCAGTAAGGCTAGCGATCATGGAGATACGCAGTATTTT	CASSKASDHGDTQYF	.	TRBV6-6	TRBJ2-3	.
TGTGCCAGCATAGCCCCGGGAGGCAGTTACGAGCAGTACTTC	CASIAPGGSYEQYF	.	TRBV6-5	TRBJ2-7	TRBD2
TGCGCCAGCAGCCAACTAGCGGGAGGGGAAGAGACCCAGTACTTC	CASSQLAGGEETQYF	.	TRBV4-1	TRBJ2-5	TRBD2